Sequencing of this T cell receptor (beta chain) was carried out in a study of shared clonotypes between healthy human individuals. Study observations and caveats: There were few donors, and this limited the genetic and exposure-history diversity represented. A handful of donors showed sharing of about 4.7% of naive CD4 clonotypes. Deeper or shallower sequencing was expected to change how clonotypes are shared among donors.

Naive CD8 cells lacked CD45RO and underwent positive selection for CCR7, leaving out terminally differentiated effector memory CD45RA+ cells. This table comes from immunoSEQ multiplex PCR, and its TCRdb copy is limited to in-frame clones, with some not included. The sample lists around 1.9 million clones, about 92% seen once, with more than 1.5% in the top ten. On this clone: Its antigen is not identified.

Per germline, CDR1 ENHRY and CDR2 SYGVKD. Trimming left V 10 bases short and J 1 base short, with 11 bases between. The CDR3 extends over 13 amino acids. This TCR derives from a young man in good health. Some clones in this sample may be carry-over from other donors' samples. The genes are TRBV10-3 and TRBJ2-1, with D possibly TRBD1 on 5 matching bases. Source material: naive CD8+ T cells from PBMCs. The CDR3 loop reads CATAPGSYNEQFF. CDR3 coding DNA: TGTGCCACAGCCCCAGGGTCCTACAATGAGCAGTTCTTC.